This record covers a single T cell receptor (beta chain). This specimen comes from a study of control samples from healthy donors and cancer patients. The method was immunoSEQ multiplex PCR; TCRdb's version includes in-frame clones alone and lacks a portion of them. The data show roughly 47,000 clones, 87% seen once. The germline gives CDR1 LNHDA, CDR2 SQIVND (reference sequence). The V end lost 5 bases, the J end lost 0 bases, and 10 bases lay between the germline ends. This CDR3 comprises 14 residues. V is TRBV19 and J is TRBJ1-2, with D unclear. Input material: PBMCs. This sequence originates from a woman in her sixties with lung cancer. CDR3 sequence: CASSSGRANYGYTF. The CDR3 bases are TGTGCCAGTAGTTCGGGGAGGGCTAACTATGGCTACACCTTC.